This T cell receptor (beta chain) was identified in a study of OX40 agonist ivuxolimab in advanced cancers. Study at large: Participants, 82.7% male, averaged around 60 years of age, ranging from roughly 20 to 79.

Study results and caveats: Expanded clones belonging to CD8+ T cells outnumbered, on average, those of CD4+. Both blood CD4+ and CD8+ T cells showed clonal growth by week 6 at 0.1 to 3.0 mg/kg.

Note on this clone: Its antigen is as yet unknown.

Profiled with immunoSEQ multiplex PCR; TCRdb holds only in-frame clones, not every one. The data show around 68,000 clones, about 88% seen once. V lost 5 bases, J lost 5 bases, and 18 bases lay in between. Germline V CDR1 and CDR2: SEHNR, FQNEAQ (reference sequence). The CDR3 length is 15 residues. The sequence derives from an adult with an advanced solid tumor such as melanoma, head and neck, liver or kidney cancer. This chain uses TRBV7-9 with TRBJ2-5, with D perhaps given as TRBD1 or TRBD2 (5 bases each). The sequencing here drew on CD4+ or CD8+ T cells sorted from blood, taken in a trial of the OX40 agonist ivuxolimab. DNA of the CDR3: TGTGCCAGCAGCCCCCGGACCTGGGGGAGCGAGACCCAGTACTTC. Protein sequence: CASSPRTWGSETQYF.